A selection of T cell receptor beta chains follows, all from one sample in a study of human T cells and chemical hapten exposure. TCRdb re-analysed the RACE reads in MiXCR, keeping a single row per CDR3 protein. The sample carries tens of thousands of distinct CDR3 sequences, approximately 10% recorded once. This sample comprised whole blood, obtained in connection with sensitization to the hapten diphenylcyclopropenone (DPC). Receptors originate from a man aged 30-40 years with alopecia areata. Some clones in this sample may be carry-over from other donors' samples. CDR3s include the opening cysteine and the closing phenylalanine or tryptophan. Fields, in order: clone size, D gene, CDR3 length, V gene, J gene, CDR3 DNA, CDR3 protein. The D gene is left open where the match is weak. Clone size, where shown, is once, few, many, or a class for clones that have expanded.

clone size: many
D gene: TRBD2
CDR3 length: 16
V gene: TRBV12-3/TRBV12-4
J gene: TRBJ2-4
CDR3 DNA: TGTGCCAGCAGTTTAGAGGTGTGGGAGGGCGCGAACATTCAGTACTTC
CDR3 protein: CASSLEVWEGANIQYF

clone size: many
D gene: -
CDR3 length: 16
V gene: TRBV10-3
J gene: TRBJ2-1
CDR3 DNA: TGTGCCATCACCCGCACCGGGACTACGGGGGCCAATGAGCAGTTCTTC
CDR3 protein: CAITRTGTTGANEQFF

clone size: -
D gene: -
CDR3 length: 15
V gene: TRBV7-9
J gene: TRBJ1-5
CDR3 DNA: TGTGCCAGCAGCTCCCGACACCCGGGGAATCAGCCCCAGCATTTT
CDR3 protein: CASSSRHPGNQPQHF

clone size: many
D gene: -
CDR3 length: 12
V gene: TRBV10-3
J gene: TRBJ1-4
CDR3 DNA: TGTGCCATCAGTGAGGACGGTGAAAAACTGTTTTTT
CDR3 protein: CAISEDGEKLFF

clone size: few
D gene: -
CDR3 length: 14
V gene: TRBV7-8
J gene: TRBJ1-1
CDR3 DNA: TGTGCCAGCAGCTTGCAGATGGGGGCCACTGAAGCTTTCTTT
CDR3 protein: CASSLQMGATEAFF

clone size: -
D gene: -
CDR3 length: 12
V gene: TRBV28
J gene: TRBJ1-2
CDR3 DNA: TGTGCCAGCAGTCTTTCAAACTATGGCTACACCTTC
CDR3 protein: CASSLSNYGYTF

clone size: -
D gene: -
CDR3 length: 12
V gene: TRBV2
J gene: TRBJ1-1
CDR3 DNA: TGTGCCAGCACCCCATGGAACACTGAAGCTTTCTTT
CDR3 protein: CASTPWNTEAFF

clone size: many
D gene: -
CDR3 length: 15
V gene: TRBV7-9
J gene: TRBJ1-1
CDR3 DNA: TGTGCCAGCAGCTTAGTCCGGCAAATGAACACTGAAGCTTTCTTT
CDR3 protein: CASSLVRQMNTEAFF

clone size: many
D gene: TRBD1
CDR3 length: 12
V gene: TRBV29-1
J gene: TRBJ1-5
CDR3 DNA: TGCAGCGTCCGCACAGGGGGTCAGCCCCAGCATTTT
CDR3 protein: CSVRTGGQPQHF

clone size: many
D gene: -
CDR3 length: 13
V gene: TRBV18
J gene: TRBJ2-2
CDR3 DNA: TGTGCCAGCGCGAATAAGAACACCGGGGAGCTGTTTTTT
CDR3 protein: CASANKNTGELFF

clone size: -
D gene: TRBD1
CDR3 length: 13
V gene: TRBV2
J gene: TRBJ2-7
CDR3 DNA: TGTGCCAGCAGTCCCGACAGGGAATACGAGCAGTACTTC
CDR3 protein: CASSPDREYEQYF

clone size: -
D gene: -
CDR3 length: 12
V gene: TRBV12-3/TRBV12-4
J gene: TRBJ1-6
CDR3 DNA: TGTGCCAGCAGTTTACCGCCAACACCCCTCCACTTT
CDR3 protein: CASSLPPTPLHF

clone size: few
D gene: -
CDR3 length: 16
V gene: TRBV9
J gene: TRBJ1-1
CDR3 DNA: TGTGCCAGCAGCATCGGAAGTTCGCTGGAGAACACTGAAGCTTTCTTT
CDR3 protein: CASSIGSSLENTEAFF

clone size: many
D gene: TRBD1
CDR3 length: 19
V gene: TRBV14
J gene: TRBJ2-4
CDR3 DNA: TGTGCCAGCAGCCAGGACAGGGAGAATCGACTACCAGCCAAAAACATTCAGTACTTC
CDR3 protein: CASSQDRENRLPAKNIQYF

clone size: many
D gene: -
CDR3 length: 12
V gene: TRBV20-1
J gene: TRBJ1-2
CDR3 DNA: TGCAGTGCTACTCAGGGGATCAAAGGCTACACCTTC
CDR3 protein: CSATQGIKGYTF

clone size: many
D gene: -
CDR3 length: 14
V gene: TRBV5-6
J gene: TRBJ1-5
CDR3 DNA: TGTGCCAGCAGCTCGACGGGGTCCAATCAGCCCCAGCATTTT
CDR3 protein: CASSSTGSNQPQHF

clone size: few
D gene: -
CDR3 length: 16
V gene: TRBV12-3/TRBV12-4
J gene: TRBJ2-2
CDR3 DNA: TGTGCCAGCAGTTTTGCGGGGACAGTGAACACCGGGGAGCTGTTTTTT
CDR3 protein: CASSFAGTVNTGELFF

clone size: few
D gene: -
CDR3 length: 16
V gene: TRBV7-9
J gene: TRBJ2-3
CDR3 DNA: TGTGCCAGCAGCTTAGTTTCAGGATCCCTCACAGATACGCAGTATTTT
CDR3 protein: CASSLVSGSLTDTQYF

clone size: many
D gene: -
CDR3 length: 11
V gene: TRBV3-1
J gene: TRBJ2-5
CDR3 DNA: TGTGCCAGCAGCCAACACCCAACCCAGTACTTC
CDR3 protein: CASSQHPTQYF

clone size: few
D gene: -
CDR3 length: 18
V gene: TRBV20-1
J gene: TRBJ1-6
CDR3 DNA: TGCAGTGCTAGAGATCATAAAGCTTTTGAGCGCTCTAATTCACCCCTCCACTTT
CDR3 protein: CSARDHKAFERSNSPLHF

clone size: -
D gene: -
CDR3 length: 13
V gene: TRBV7-6
J gene: TRBJ2-1
CDR3 DNA: TGTGCCAGCAGACTGAGACAGAAAAATGAGCAGTTCTTC
CDR3 protein: CASRLRQKNEQFF

clone size: many
D gene: TRBD2
CDR3 length: 16
V gene: TRBV11-2
J gene: TRBJ2-7
CDR3 DNA: TGTGCCAGCAGCTTCACTAGCGGGGGGTTCTCCTACGAGCAGTACTTC
CDR3 protein: CASSFTSGGFSYEQYF

clone size: few
D gene: TRBD1
CDR3 length: 16
V gene: TRBV18
J gene: TRBJ1-1
CDR3 DNA: TGTGCCAGCTCACCCCCAACCGGACAGGCTAACACTGAAGCTTTCTTT
CDR3 protein: CASSPPTGQANTEAFF

clone size: many
D gene: TRBD1
CDR3 length: 15
V gene: TRBV29-1
J gene: TRBJ2-1
CDR3 DNA: TGCAGCGTTGAGGTTTCAGGGGGAAGATACAATGAGCAGTTCTTC
CDR3 protein: CSVEVSGGRYNEQFF

clone size: few
D gene: -
CDR3 length: 16
V gene: TRBV5-1
J gene: TRBJ2-5
CDR3 DNA: TGCGCCAGCAGCCCGGCAGGGACGTCCCTAGGGGAGACCCAGTACTTC
CDR3 protein: CASSPAGTSLGETQYF

clone size: few
D gene: -
CDR3 length: 13
V gene: TRBV7-3
J gene: TRBJ1-1
CDR3 DNA: TGTGCCAGCAGCCCCGGGTGGGCTACTGAAGCTTTCTTT
CDR3 protein: CASSPGWATEAFF

clone size: few
D gene: TRBD2
CDR3 length: 18
V gene: TRBV20-1
J gene: TRBJ2-5
CDR3 DNA: TGCAGTGCTAGAGAACCGGGACTAGCGGCCTGGGGGCAAGAGACCCAGTACTTC
CDR3 protein: CSAREPGLAAWGQETQYF

clone size: many
D gene: TRBD1
CDR3 length: 17
V gene: TRBV14
J gene: TRBJ1-2
CDR3 DNA: TGTGCCAGCAGCCAAGAAAGGGGGGACAGGCAGGCCGGCGGCTACACCTTC
CDR3 protein: CASSQERGDRQAGGYTF

clone size: -
D gene: -
CDR3 length: 13
V gene: TRBV6-6
J gene: TRBJ2-5
CDR3 DNA: TGTGCCAGCAGTTACCAAACGCGGGAGACCCAGTACTTC
CDR3 protein: CASSYQTRETQYF

clone size: -
D gene: -
CDR3 length: 15
V gene: TRBV6-6
J gene: TRBJ1-4
CDR3 DNA: TGTGCCAGCAGGGGCTACAAAGCAACTAATGAAAAACTGTTTTTT
CDR3 protein: CASRGYKATNEKLFF

clone size: -
D gene: -
CDR3 length: 12
V gene: TRBV7-6
J gene: TRBJ2-1
CDR3 DNA: TGTGCCAGCAGCTTAGTAACCGGTGAGCAGTTCTTC
CDR3 protein: CASSLVTGEQFF

clone size: many
D gene: -
CDR3 length: 16
V gene: TRBV5-1
J gene: TRBJ2-2
CDR3 DNA: TGCGCCAGCAGCTTACGGACGAGCGCGAACACCGGGGAGCTGTTTTTT
CDR3 protein: CASSLRTSANTGELFF

clone size: -
D gene: TRBD2
CDR3 length: 19
V gene: TRBV20-1
J gene: TRBJ2-1
CDR3 DNA: TGCAGTGCCCCTAACCCCCGACTAGCGGAGGCCATCTCCTACAATGAGCAGTTCTTC
CDR3 protein: CSAPNPRLAEAISYNEQFF

clone size: many
D gene: TRBD2
CDR3 length: 14
V gene: TRBV7-9
J gene: TRBJ2-1
CDR3 DNA: TGTGCCAGCAGCTTTCAGCGGGGGTACAATGAGCAGTTCTTC
CDR3 protein: CASSFQRGYNEQFF

clone size: -
D gene: -
CDR3 length: 15
V gene: TRBV20-1
J gene: TRBJ1-5
CDR3 DNA: TGCAGTGCGCCTCAAAAACATGGACGTAATCAGCCCCAGCATTTT
CDR3 protein: CSAPQKHGRNQPQHF

clone size: -
D gene: TRBD1
CDR3 length: 13
V gene: TRBV20-1
J gene: TRBJ2-7
CDR3 DNA: TGCAGTGCCGCGGGACAGGGCTCCTACGAGCAGTACTTC
CDR3 protein: CSAAGQGSYEQYF

clone size: many
D gene: -
CDR3 length: 14
V gene: TRBV6-5
J gene: TRBJ1-1
CDR3 DNA: TGTGCCAGCAGTTCCTCTACAGCGAACACTGAAGCTTTCTTT
CDR3 protein: CASSSSTANTEAFF

clone size: -
D gene: TRBD1
CDR3 length: 15
V gene: TRBV2
J gene: TRBJ2-3
CDR3 DNA: TGTGCCAGCAGTGACACAGGGGGCCCAGGAGATACGCAGTATTTT
CDR3 protein: CASSDTGGPGDTQYF

clone size: many
D gene: TRBD2
CDR3 length: 14
V gene: TRBV7-8
J gene: TRBJ2-2
CDR3 DNA: TGTGCCAGCAGCTTACAGACTAGCGGCGGGGAGCTGTTTTTT
CDR3 protein: CASSLQTSGGELFF

clone size: -
D gene: TRBD1
CDR3 length: 15
V gene: TRBV2
J gene: TRBJ1-2
CDR3 DNA: TGTGCCACCGACGACCGGGACAGGGGACAACATGGCTACACCTTC
CDR3 protein: CATDDRDRGQHGYTF

clone size: -
D gene: TRBD1
CDR3 length: 13
V gene: TRBV19
J gene: TRBJ1-4
CDR3 DNA: TGTGCCAGCGGGACAGAACTAAATGAAAAACTGTTTTTT
CDR3 protein: CASGTELNEKLFF

clone size: many
D gene: TRBD1
CDR3 length: 16
V gene: TRBV7-6
J gene: TRBJ1-6
CDR3 DNA: TGTGCCAGCAGCTTAGGAACGACAGGGCGTATGACACCCCTCCACTTT
CDR3 protein: CASSLGTTGRMTPLHF

clone size: -
D gene: -
CDR3 length: 15
V gene: TRBV20-1
J gene: TRBJ1-5
CDR3 DNA: TGCAGTGCTAGAGATACGGCAGGGAGGGATCAGTCCCAGCATTTT
CDR3 protein: CSARDTAGRDQSQHF

clone size: many
D gene: TRBD1
CDR3 length: 16
V gene: TRBV2
J gene: TRBJ1-1
CDR3 DNA: TGTGCCAGCAGTAAAGAGACAGGGACCATGAACACTGAAGCTTTCTTT
CDR3 protein: CASSKETGTMNTEAFF

clone size: many
D gene: -
CDR3 length: 12
V gene: TRBV7-9
J gene: TRBJ2-4
CDR3 DNA: TGTGCCAGCAGCTCCACTCCGGGCATTCAGTACTTC
CDR3 protein: CASSSTPGIQYF

clone size: few
D gene: -
CDR3 length: 13
V gene: TRBV11-3
J gene: TRBJ1-6
CDR3 DNA: TGTGCCAGCAGCTTAGTCGCTGAAGGGGCCCTCCACTTT
CDR3 protein: CASSLVAEGALHF

clone size: many
D gene: -
CDR3 length: 14
V gene: TRBV27
J gene: TRBJ1-5
CDR3 DNA: TGTGCCAGCAGTTTAGCCAGGGAGGGTCAGCCCCAGCATTTT
CDR3 protein: CASSLAREGQPQHF

clone size: -
D gene: TRBD1
CDR3 length: 14
V gene: TRBV5-6
J gene: TRBJ1-1
CDR3 DNA: TGTGCCAGCAGCTTCCCGGACAGGGGGGATGAAGCTTTCTTT
CDR3 protein: CASSFPDRGDEAFF

clone size: -
D gene: TRBD1
CDR3 length: 15
V gene: TRBV7-2
J gene: TRBJ2-3
CDR3 DNA: TGTGTCAGCAGCTTGGGACAGGGCAGCACAGATACGCAGTATTTT
CDR3 protein: CVSSLGQGSTDTQYF

clone size: few
D gene: -
CDR3 length: 16
V gene: TRBV7-2
J gene: TRBJ2-1
CDR3 DNA: TGTGCCAGCAGCTTAGTCTTCGGGAGCTCCTACAATGAGCAGTTCTTC
CDR3 protein: CASSLVFGSSYNEQFF

clone size: many
D gene: -
CDR3 length: 13
V gene: TRBV7-6
J gene: TRBJ1-3
CDR3 DNA: TGTGCCAGCAGCCTAGCTCGGGGCGCCACCATATATTTT
CDR3 protein: CASSLARGATIYF

clone size: once
D gene: -
CDR3 length: 13
V gene: TRBV28
J gene: TRBJ1-2
CDR3 DNA: TGTGCCAGCACCTCCCTGCCCGTTTATGGCTACACCTTC
CDR3 protein: CASTSLPVYGYTF

clone size: many
D gene: TRBD1
CDR3 length: 15
V gene: TRBV4-2
J gene: TRBJ1-4
CDR3 DNA: TGTGCCAGCAGCCAAGAAGAGGGGGCCGGTGAAAAACTGTTTTTT
CDR3 protein: CASSQEEGAGEKLFF

clone size: few
D gene: -
CDR3 length: 14
V gene: TRBV6-4
J gene: TRBJ2-2
CDR3 DNA: TGTGCCAGCAGTCGCAGGTCGGGCACCGGGGAGCTGTTTTTT
CDR3 protein: CASSRRSGTGELFF